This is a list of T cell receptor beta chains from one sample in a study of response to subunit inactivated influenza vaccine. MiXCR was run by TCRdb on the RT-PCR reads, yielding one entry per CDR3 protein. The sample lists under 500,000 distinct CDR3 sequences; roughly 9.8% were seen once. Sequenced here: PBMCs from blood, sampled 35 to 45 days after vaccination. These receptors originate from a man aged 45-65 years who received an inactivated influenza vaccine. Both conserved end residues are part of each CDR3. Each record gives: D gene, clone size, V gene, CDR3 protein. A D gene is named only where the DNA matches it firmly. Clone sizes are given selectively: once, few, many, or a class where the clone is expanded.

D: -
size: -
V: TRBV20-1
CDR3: CSASKGSGSQPQHF

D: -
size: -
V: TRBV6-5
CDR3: CASSWGRTADTQYF

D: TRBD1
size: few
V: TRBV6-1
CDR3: CASSLSGGRSYEQYF

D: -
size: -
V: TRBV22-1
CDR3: CPRILSRTTDTQYF

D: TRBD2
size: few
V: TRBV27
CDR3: CASSPLVGGYTSTDTQYF

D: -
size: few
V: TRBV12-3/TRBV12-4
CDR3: CASSHDSGYGYTF

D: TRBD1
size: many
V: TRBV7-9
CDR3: CASSPGTVMFSYEQYF

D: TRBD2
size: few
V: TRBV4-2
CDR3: CASSQDFRGGQETQYF

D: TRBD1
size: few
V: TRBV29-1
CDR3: CSVRTGANTGELFF

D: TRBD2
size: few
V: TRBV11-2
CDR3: CASSLDWLAGGTQYF

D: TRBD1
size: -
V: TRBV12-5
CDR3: CASVHNIGQGATNYGYTF

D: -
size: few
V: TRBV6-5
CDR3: CASLLGDTQYF

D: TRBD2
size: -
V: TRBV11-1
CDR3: CASSLAGVSSSYNEQFF

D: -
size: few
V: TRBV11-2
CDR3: CASSIAGDTQYF

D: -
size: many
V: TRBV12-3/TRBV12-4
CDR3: CASSFRGQGNTIYF

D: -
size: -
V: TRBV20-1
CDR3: CSAHGSSYNEQFF

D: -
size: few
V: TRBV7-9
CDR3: CASSTTISYNEQFF

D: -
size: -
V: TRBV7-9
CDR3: CASSSFGSYNEQFF

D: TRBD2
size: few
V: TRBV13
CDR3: CASSFNLAGGPRSYEQYF

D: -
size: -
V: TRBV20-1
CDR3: CSARDLRESGETQYF

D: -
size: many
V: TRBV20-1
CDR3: CSARDVGHPNTEAFF

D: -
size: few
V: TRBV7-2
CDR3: CASSLGRRGRQFF

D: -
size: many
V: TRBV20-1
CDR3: CSASVRLSEAFF

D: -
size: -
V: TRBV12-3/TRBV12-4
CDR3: CASSRDSGSTHIQYF

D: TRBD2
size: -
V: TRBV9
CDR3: CASSVRPSGSPNTGELFF

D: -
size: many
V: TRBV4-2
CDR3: CASSQDLLYNEQFF

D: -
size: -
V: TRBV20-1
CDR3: CSAAMGTNQPQHF

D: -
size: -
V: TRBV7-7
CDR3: CASSLNVGQPQHF

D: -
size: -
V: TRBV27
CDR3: CASTLNGRANSPLHF

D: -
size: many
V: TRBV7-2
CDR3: CASSPGTAYNSPLHF

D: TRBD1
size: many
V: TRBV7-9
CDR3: CASSRTGVNTGELFF

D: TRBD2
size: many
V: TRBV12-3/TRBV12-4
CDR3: CASSLVLLAGGSNEQFF

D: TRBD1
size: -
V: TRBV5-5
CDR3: CASSLAPRTGGNIDTQYF

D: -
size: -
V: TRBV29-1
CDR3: CSVGRVWASTDTQYF

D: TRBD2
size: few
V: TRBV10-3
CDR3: CAISNSGGALETQYF

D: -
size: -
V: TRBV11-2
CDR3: CASSPTPTSTDTQYF

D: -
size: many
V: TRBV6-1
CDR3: CASRRREETQYF

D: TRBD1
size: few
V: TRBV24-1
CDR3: CATSGPGGGNQPQHF

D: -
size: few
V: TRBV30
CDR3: CAWATSFQETQYF

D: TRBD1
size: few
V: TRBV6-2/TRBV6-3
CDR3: CASSSTGGSAKNIQYF

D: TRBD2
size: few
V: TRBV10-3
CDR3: CAISETSGVSSTDTQYF

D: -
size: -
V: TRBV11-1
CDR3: CASSLGDSETQYF

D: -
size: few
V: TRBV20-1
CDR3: CSARELAAYTEAFF

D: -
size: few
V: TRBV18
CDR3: CASSPLPGSQETQYF

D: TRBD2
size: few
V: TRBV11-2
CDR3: CASSLGTRREQYF

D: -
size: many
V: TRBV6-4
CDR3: CASSAEANYGYTF

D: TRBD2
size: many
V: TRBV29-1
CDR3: CSPDRGEGNEQYF

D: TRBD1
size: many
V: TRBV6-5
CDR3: CASSSGQIFTGELFF

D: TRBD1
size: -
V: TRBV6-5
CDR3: CASSYSSDRADTQYF

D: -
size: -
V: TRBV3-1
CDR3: CASSQGRGVEQFF

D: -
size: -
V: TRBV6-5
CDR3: CASSYGTGYYEQYF